This is a list of T cell receptor beta chains from one sample in a study of glioma-infiltrating T cells after dendritic cell vaccination. TCRdb's copy holds only in-frame clones and misses some; the assay was immunoSEQ multiplex PCR. The sample has 100,000 or so clones; approximately 90% are singletons. The source material was blood, sampled before dendritic cell vaccination. Receptors originate from a human donor with glioblastoma. Both conserved end residues are part of each CDR3. The D gene is left open where the match is weak. Rows give clone size only sometimes, using once, few, many, or a class for an expanded clone.

v_gene	j_gene	abundance	d_gene	CDR3nt	CDR3aa
TRBV4-1	TRBJ2-1	NA	NA	TGCGCCAGCAGCCAGACAGGCGGCTCCTACAATGAGCAGTTCTTC	CASSQTGGSYNEQFF
TRBV7-8	TRBJ2-1	NA	NA	TGTGCCAGCAGCTTAGAGACAGTTTATGAGCAGTTCTTC	CASSLETVYEQFF
TRBV27	TRBJ2-1	NA	NA	TGTGCCAGCAGTTTATACGGGGGGCCTTCCTACAATGAGCAGTTCTTC	CASSLYGGPSYNEQFF
TRBV5-4	TRBJ2-4	NA	NA	TGTGCCAGCAGCTTCCCAGGGGAGCGGTCCAAAAACATTCAGTACTTC	CASSFPGERSKNIQYF
TRBV6-5	TRBJ2-7	NA	NA	TGTGCCAGCAGTTACTCGGGCAGGGCGTCCTACGAGCAGTACTTC	CASSYSGRASYEQYF
TRBV5-6	TRBJ2-5	NA	NA	TGTGCCAGCAGCTTGGATACAGGTTATGAGACCCAGTACTTC	CASSLDTGYETQYF
TRBV7-9	TRBJ2-1	NA	TRBD2	TGTGCCAGCAGCACCACGTCTAGCGGGGACTACAATGAGCAGTTCTTC	CASSTTSSGDYNEQFF
TRBV30	TRBJ2-1	NA	TRBD2	TGTGCCTGGGATAGCGGGAGGGGAAATGAGCAGTTCTTC	CAWDSGRGNEQFF
TRBV11-2	TRBJ2-1	NA	NA	TGTGCCAGCAGCGTAGGGGGGGGCCCTTACAATGAGCAGTTCTTC	CASSVGGGPYNEQFF
TRBV10-1	TRBJ2-2	few	NA	TGCGCCAGCACAGTCGAACCGAACACCGGGGAGCTGTTTTTT	CASTVEPNTGELFF
TRBV27	TRBJ1-2	NA	NA	TGTGCCAGCAGTTTATCGGCGGGTAGCTATGGCTACACCTTC	CASSLSAGSYGYTF
TRBV6-5	TRBJ2-2	once	TRBD1	TGTGCCAGCAGAGGCGCAGGGGGCTCCGGGGAGCTGTTTTTT	CASRGAGGSGELFF
TRBV19	TRBJ1-4	few	TRBD1	TGTGCCAGTAGAACGGACAGGGGCGAAAAACTGTTTTTT	CASRTDRGEKLFF
TRBV19	TRBJ1-5	few	NA	TGTGCCAGTAGTAAAGAACTCGGGGGGGGCAATCAGCCCCAGCATTTT	CASSKELGGGNQPQHF
TRBV19	TRBJ2-1	once	TRBD2	TGTGCCAGTATCAGGACTAGCGGGTCCAATGAGCAGTTCTTC	CASIRTSGSNEQFF
TRBV6-5	TRBJ1-2	NA	NA	TGTGCCAGCAGTTATACGCAGGGTGGCTATGGCTACACCTTC	CASSYTQGGYGYTF
TRBV9	TRBJ1-2	NA	NA	TGTGCCAGCAGCGAGGGGTCAATCCGGACGATGGGCTACACCTTC	CASSEGSIRTMGYTF
TRBV19	TRBJ2-1	NA	TRBD2	TGTGCCAGTAGACAAGCGGGAGGGCATAATGAGCAGTTCTTC	CASRQAGGHNEQFF
TRBV27	TRBJ1-5	NA	NA	TGTGCCAGCGCCTGGGGGGGTATCGATCAGCCCCAGCATTTT	CASAWGGIDQPQHF
TRBV5-1	TRBJ2-1	NA	TRBD1	TGCGCCAGCAGCACGGGACAGGGAACCAACAATGAGCAGTTCTTC	CASSTGQGTNNEQFF
TRBV5-8	TRBJ1-5	NA	TRBD1	TGTGCCAGCAGCATCCGGGACAGAGATAGGCCCCAGCATTTT	CASSIRDRDRPQHF
TRBV4-2	TRBJ2-2	few	TRBD2	TGTGCCAGCAGCCAACTAGCGGGAGTTAACACCGGGGAGCTGTTTTTT	CASSQLAGVNTGELFF
TRBV27	TRBJ2-1	NA	NA	TGTGCCAGCAGTTTATCTGCCAGGGCTAATGAGCAGTTCTTC	CASSLSARANEQFF